A selection of T cell receptor beta chains follows, all from one sample in a study of cytomegalovirus exposure and HLA in healthy donors. The assay was immunoSEQ multiplex PCR, and TCRdb's table has in-frame clones only and misses some. In the table there are 180,000 or so clones, under 80% of which are singletons. The sequenced material came from PBMCs. The receptors here all came from a woman under 40 in good health and CMV-seropositive. Each CDR3 is given with its conserved first and last residue. The D gene is left open where the match is weak. Only some rows state a clone size, as once, few, many or a class for expanded clones.

V: TRBV19; J: TRBJ2-4; size: NA; D: NA; CDR3: CASSRLWELAKNIQYF; DNA: TGTGCCAGTAGCCGGCTTTGGGAGTTGGCCAAAAACATTCAGTACTTC
V: TRBV7-6; J: TRBJ1-2; size: NA; D: NA; CDR3: CASSLASWGEGGYTF; DNA: TGTGCCAGCAGCTTAGCCTCATGGGGGGAAGGGGGCTACACCTTC
V: TRBV28; J: TRBJ2-2; size: few; D: NA; CDR3: CASSLYPGASGELFF; DNA: TGTGCCAGCAGTTTATACCCGGGTGCGAGCGGGGAGCTGTTTTTT
V: TRBV25-1; J: TRBJ1-1; size: NA; D: NA; CDR3: CASKYSLHSEAFF; DNA: TGTGCCAGCAAATACAGCCTCCACTCCGAAGCTTTCTTT
V: TRBV9; J: TRBJ2-5; size: NA; D: TRBD1; CDR3: CASSPRQGTSYQETQYF; DNA: TGTGCCAGCAGCCCCCGACAGGGAACGAGTTACCAAGAGACCCAGTACTTC
V: TRBV6-4; J: TRBJ2-3; size: once; D: TRBD1; CDR3: CASSDGQAGSDTQYF; DNA: TGTGCCAGCAGTGACGGACAGGCAGGGTCAGATACGCAGTATTTT
V: TRBV11-2; J: TRBJ1-1; size: NA; D: NA; CDR3: CASSLEFGRRNTEAFF; DNA: TGTGCCAGCAGCTTAGAGTTTGGCAGGCGGAACACTGAAGCTTTCTTT
V: TRBV27; J: TRBJ1-1; size: NA; D: TRBD1; CDR3: CASSLTRGLGAFF; DNA: TGTGCCAGCAGTTTAACCAGGGGGCTCGGGGCTTTCTTT
V: TRBV28; J: TRBJ1-5; size: NA; D: TRBD1; CDR3: CASSSDRENQPQHF; DNA: TGTGCCAGCAGTTCAGACAGGGAAAATCAGCCCCAGCATTTT
V: TRBV7-2; J: TRBJ1-2; size: NA; D: TRBD1; CDR3: CASRPRQGLDYGYTF; DNA: TGTGCCAGCAGACCTAGACAGGGACTGGACTATGGCTACACCTTC